These 13 T cell receptor beta chains share one sample of origin, sequenced in a study of blood T cell repertoires in COVID-19. Generated by immunoSEQ multiplex PCR, the TCRdb table keeps only in-frame clones and is missing some. Among 250,000 to 350,000 clones listed, around nine tenths were seen once. The source material was peripheral blood. The receptors stem from a woman aged 40 to 55 who had recovered from COVID-19.

This chain joins TRBV4-1 and TRBJ2-7; 7 nucleotides align to TRBD2. The CDR3 sequence is 14 residues long. With 4 bases clipped from V and 1 base from J, the junction kept 4 bases outside the gene matches. Germline CDR1 reads MGHRA; CDR2 reads YSYEKL. The CDR3: CASSPGLVSYEQYF. The CDR3 DNA follows: TGCGCCAGCAGCCCCGGACTAGTTTCCTACGAGCAGTACTTC.

The chain links TRBV28 to TRBJ1-1; D is unclear. Germline V gene sequence: CDR1 MDHEN, CDR2 SYDVKM. Trimming stripped 2 bases from V and 3 bases from J, with 4 bases between. The CDR3 loop spans 12 amino acids. The CDR3 protein is CASSLLYTEAFF. CDR3 nucleotide sequence: TGTGCCAGCAGTTTACTCTACACTGAAGCTTTCTTT.

The table lists this clone with a count of one. The chain employs TRBV27 and TRBJ1-2, with TRBD1 as a possible D gene (6 bases). V dropped 5 bases and J dropped 4 bases, with 20 bases sitting between them. Germline values: CDR1 MNHEY, CDR2 SMNVEV (reference sequence). The CDR3 runs 16 residues. The CDR3 here is CASSPWTAGEVYGYTF. The CDR3 region has the DNA TGTGCCAGCAGTCCCTGGACAGCGGGAGAGGTCTATGGCTACACCTTC.

V and J are TRBV20-1 and TRBJ2-5; a weak D match, TRBD2 (5 bases). V lost 3 bases and J 4 bases, leaving 12 bases between the germline ends. The CDR3 is made up of 13 amino acids. Germline CDR1 reads DFQATT; CDR2 reads SNEGSKA (reference sequence). CDR3 loop: CSASSLAGETQYF. CDR3 coding DNA: TGCAGTGCTAGTTCGCTAGCTGGAGAGACCCAGTACTTC.

This rearrangement joins TRBV6-5 to TRBJ1-2, with TRBD1 identical over 7 bases. Germline V gene sequence: CDR1 MNHEY, CDR2 SVGAGI. The length of the CDR3 is 14 residues. The junction had 6 bases not matched to a gene; V was cut back by 4 bases and J by 4 bases. The CDR3 sequence is CASSSTGSTYGYTF. CDR3 in DNA: TGTGCCAGCAGTTCGACAGGGTCCACCTATGGCTACACCTTC.

This clone was recorded only once. This chain uses TRBV15 with TRBJ1-5; possible D gene TRBD1, 5 bases. The germline gives CDR1 LNHNV, CDR2 YYDKDF (reference sequence). V was pared by 1 base and J by 5 bases, with 15 bases between. The length of the CDR3 is 16 residues. Here the CDR3 reads CATSRVGAAEYQPQHF. CDR3 coding DNA: TGTGCCACCAGCAGAGTAGGGGCGGCTGAGTATCAGCCCCAGCATTTT.

The rearrangement links TRBV7-9 to TRBJ1-2; perhaps TRBD1 as D (5 bases). The CDR3 extends over 15 amino acids. Trimming took off 2 bases at V and 6 bases at J, with 16 bases between the two ends. The germline gives CDR1 SEHNR, CDR2 FQNEAQ (reference sequence). CDR3 protein: CASSLQGLESDGYTF. DNA for the CDR3: TGTGCCAGCAGCTTACAGGGTCTGGAGTCGGATGGCTACACCTTC.

J is TRBJ2-5 and V is TRBV19, with 11 nucleotides matching TRBD2. V shed 5 bases, J shed 4 bases, and the junction held 9 bases outside the gene matches. CDR3 length: 16 amino acids. CDR1 LNHDA and CDR2 SQIVND come from the germline V gene (reference sequence). CDR3 sequence reads: CASSVLAGGGGETQYF. As DNA, the CDR3 is TGTGCCAGTAGTGTCCTAGCGGGAGGAGGGGGAGAGACCCAGTACTTC.

The V and J genes are TRBV5-4 and TRBJ2-1; 12 bases align to TRBD2. Germline CDR1 SGHNT, CDR2 YYREEE (reference sequence). CDR3 length equals 17 residues. V gave up 4 bases and J gave up 4 bases; unmatched junction bases: 9. The CDR3 here is CASSNGLAGTGYNEQFF. The CDR3 DNA reads as TGTGCCAGCAGCAACGGACTAGCGGGAACCGGGTACAATGAGCAGTTCTTC.

This chain joins TRBV4-1 and TRBJ2-2, with a possible D match to TRBD1 (6 bases). Germline-derived CDR1 and CDR2 are MGHRA and YSYEKL. There are 16 residues in the CDR3. The V and J ends lost 3 bases and 0 bases respectively, with 11 bases between them. DNA for the CDR3: TGCGCCAGCAGCCAGCCGACAGGACCGAACACCGGGGAGCTGTTTTTT. This encodes CASSQPTGPNTGELFF.

V gene TRBV30 combines with J gene TRBJ2-7, with a weak D call TRBD1 (6 bases). The V gene lost 3 bases and the J gene lost 4 bases, with 16 bases spanning the gap. Germline assignment: CDR1 GTSNPN and CDR2 SVGIG (reference sequence). The CDR3 is 14 amino acids. The CDR3 DNA follows: TGTGCCTGGAGGGGGCAGGGGAAGAAATACGAGCAGTACTTC. The encoded protein is CAWRGQGKKYEQYF.

V gene TRBV7-2 combines with J gene TRBJ2-2, with D maybe TRBD2 (5 bases). Trimming took off 3 bases at V and 0 bases at J, with 14 bases between the two ends. The germline V gene has CDR1 SGHTA and CDR2 FQGNSA. The CDR3 extends over 17 amino acids. CDR3 sequence: CASSFSGLSANTGELFF. Here the CDR3 DNA reads TGTGCCAGCAGCTTCAGCGGACTGTCCGCGAACACCGGGGAGCTGTTTTTT.

This clone was seen a handful of times. Here the CDR3 reads CASSFAGGSTDTQYF. CDR3 DNA: TGTGCCAGCAGCTTCGCGGGAGGGAGCACAGATACGCAGTATTTT. The V gene is TRBV11-3, the J gene TRBJ2-3; 9 bases fit TRBD2. The V segment lost 3 bases and the J segment 0 bases; nucleotides outside the gene matches: 1. Germline CDR1 and CDR2: SGHNT and YENEEA. CDR3 length: 15 amino acids.